These T cell receptor beta chains were read from a single sample in a study of OX40 agonist ivuxolimab in advanced cancers. TCRdb's copy holds only in-frame clones and misses some; the assay was immunoSEQ multiplex PCR. The sample shows around 63,000 clones, 88% of them seen only once. This material consisted of CD4+ or CD8+ T cells sorted from blood, taken in a trial of the OX40 agonist ivuxolimab. These receptors were taken from an adult with an advanced solid tumor such as melanoma, head and neck, liver or kidney cancer. Each CDR3 is given with its conserved first and last residue. D genes are given only for firm matches. Part of the rows lack a size; the others show once, few, many or a class for expanded clones.

len	j_gene	v_gene	abundance	d_gene	CDR3aa	CDR3nt
15	TRBJ2-7	TRBV19	NA	NA	CASSTRLYQDYEQYF	TGTGCCAGTAGTACCCGACTCTACCAGGACTACGAGCAGTACTTC
14	TRBJ1-1	TRBV6-6	NA	NA	CASSYYDKNTEAFF	TGTGCCAGCAGTTACTATGACAAGAACACTGAAGCTTTCTTT
15	TRBJ2-7	TRBV11-2	few	NA	CASSLDLRTRDEQYF	TGTGCCAGCAGCTTAGATCTTAGGACCCGGGACGAGCAGTACTTC
14	TRBJ2-1	TRBV21-1	NA	NA	CASSKAAEYNEQFF	TGTGCCAGCAGCAAAGCGGCCGAGTACAATGAGCAGTTCTTC
16	TRBJ1-3	TRBV19	NA	NA	CASSTRDTYSGNTIYF	TGTGCCAGTAGTACCCGGGACACTTACTCTGGAAACACCATATATTTT
13	TRBJ2-7	TRBV5-4	NA	NA	CASSTMLDDEQYF	TGTGCCAGCAGCACCATGCTGGACGACGAGCAGTACTTC
15	TRBJ2-2	TRBV6-1	NA	NA	CASSPTPQATGELFF	TGTGCCAGCAGCCCCACCCCACAAGCAACCGGGGAGCTGTTTTTT
16	TRBJ2-2	TRBV10-3	once	TRBD2	CATELAGGPRTGELFF	TGTGCCACCGAGCTAGCGGGAGGGCCGCGGACCGGGGAGCTGTTTTTT
16	TRBJ2-5	TRBV6-5	NA	NA	CASSYGGTSRQETQYF	TGTGCCAGCAGTTACGGGGGGACCTCCCGCCAAGAGACCCAGTACTTC
17	TRBJ2-1	TRBV19	NA	TRBD1	CASSIRGPGTGYNEQFF	TGTGCCAGTAGTATCCGGGGGCCGGGGACAGGCTACAATGAGCAGTTCTTC
15	TRBJ2-6	TRBV18	NA	NA	CASSPGNSGANVLTF	TGTGCCAGCTCACCAGGGAACTCTGGGGCCAACGTCCTGACTTTC
15	TRBJ2-7	TRBV6-1	once	TRBD1	CASMGRDRGSYEQYF	TGTGCCAGCATGGGAAGAGACAGGGGATCCTACGAGCAGTACTTC
19	TRBJ2-1	TRBV6-1	NA	TRBD2	CASSELIRGGGSSYNEQFF	TGTGCCAGCAGTGAATTGATAAGAGGCGGCGGGAGCTCCTACAATGAGCAGTTCTTC
14	TRBJ1-4	TRBV2	once	NA	CASNREATNEKLFF	TGTGCCAGCAATAGAGAAGCAACTAATGAAAAACTGTTTTTT
14	TRBJ2-1	TRBV10-3	few	TRBD2	CAISAASGNNEQFF	TGTGCCATCAGTGCGGCTAGCGGTAACAATGAGCAGTTCTTC
18	TRBJ1-5	TRBV2	NA	NA	CASSLGRRAAYSNQPQHF	TGTGCCAGCAGTCTCGGGCGGAGGGCCGCTTATAGCAATCAGCCCCAGCATTTT
15	TRBJ1-1	TRBV28	NA	NA	CASSFPNLLYTEAFF	TGTGCCAGCAGTTTCCCGAACCTTCTCTACACTGAAGCTTTCTTT
10	TRBJ2-1	TRBV20-1	NA	NA	CSASRHEQFF	TGCAGTGCTAGCAGGCATGAGCAGTTCTTC
15	TRBJ2-7	TRBV28	NA	NA	CASSFFGGLQYEQYF	TGTGCCAGCAGTTTTTTCGGCGGATTACAATACGAGCAGTACTTC
15	TRBJ1-1	TRBV5-6	NA	NA	CASSLGGLGKTEAFF	TGTGCCAGCAGCTTGGGGGGACTTGGGAAGACTGAAGCTTTCTTT
15	TRBJ2-7	TRBV11-2	NA	TRBD2	CASSLGPGTSYEQYF	TGTGCCAGCAGCTTAGGGCCCGGGACTAGCTACGAGCAGTACTTC
13	TRBJ1-1	TRBV9	few	NA	CASSAQGNTEAFF	TGTGCCAGCAGCGCACAGGGAAACACTGAAGCTTTCTTT
14	TRBJ2-5	TRBV5-1	NA	NA	CASERQPRGETQYF	TGCGCCAGCGAGCGCCAGCCTAGGGGAGAGACCCAGTACTTC
15	TRBJ2-3	TRBV5-4	NA	NA	CASSSGDYYTDTQYF	TGTGCCAGCAGCTCAGGGGACTATTACACAGATACGCAGTATTTT
16	TRBJ1-2	TRBV5-6	NA	TRBD1	CASSLAAGGLNYGYTF	TGTGCCAGCAGCTTGGCGGCAGGGGGCCTAAACTATGGCTACACCTTC
14	TRBJ1-2	TRBV2	NA	TRBD1	CASTTGTGVDGYTF	TGTGCCAGCACCACCGGGACAGGGGTCGATGGCTACACCTTC
17	TRBJ2-1	TRBV14	NA	NA	CASSQDRSGGKYNEQFF	TGTGCCAGCAGCCAAGATAGATCCGGGGGAAAGTACAATGAGCAGTTCTTC
13	TRBJ2-5	TRBV19	NA	NA	CASSRGSLETQYF	TGTGCCAGTAGCCGCGGATCTCTTGAGACCCAGTACTTC
15	TRBJ1-1	TRBV7-2	NA	NA	CASSLKGTWDTEAFF	TGTGCCAGCAGCTTAAAAGGGACGTGGGACACTGAAGCTTTCTTT
14	TRBJ2-1	TRBV4-1	NA	NA	CASSQEANYNEQFF	TGCGCCAGCAGCCAAGAAGCCAACTACAATGAGCAGTTCTTC
16	TRBJ2-5	TRBV4-2	NA	TRBD2	CASSQELAGRQETQYF	TGTGCCAGCAGCCAAGAGCTAGCGGGACGTCAAGAGACCCAGTACTTC
16	TRBJ2-5	TRBV28	NA	TRBD1	CASSAQTGGRLETQYF	TGTGCCAGCAGTGCCCAGACAGGGGGGAGGTTGGAGACCCAGTACTTC
13	TRBJ2-7	TRBV5-5	NA	NA	CASSLPFFGEQYF	TGTGCCAGCAGCTTGCCGTTTTTCGGCGAGCAGTACTTC
15	TRBJ2-7	TRBV9	NA	TRBD2	CASSVGTSGPYEQYF	TGTGCCAGCAGCGTAGGGACTAGCGGACCCTACGAGCAGTACTTC
15	TRBJ1-1	TRBV5-1	few	NA	CASSLAGQFLTEAFF	TGCGCCAGCAGCTTGGCTGGGCAGTTTCTCACTGAAGCTTTCTTT
15	TRBJ1-5	TRBV4-2	few	NA	CASSQASTHNQPQHF	TGTGCCAGCAGCCAAGCGTCCACACATAATCAGCCCCAGCATTTT
14	TRBJ2-7	TRBV10-2	NA	NA	CASRKGGLAYEQYF	TGCGCCAGCCGGAAAGGAGGGCTCGCCTACGAGCAGTACTTC
19	TRBJ2-7	TRBV14	NA	TRBD2	CASSQGASGRAGYSYEQYF	TGTGCCAGCAGCCAAGGAGCTAGCGGGAGGGCCGGTTACTCCTACGAGCAGTACTTC
14	TRBJ1-1	TRBV10-3	NA	NA	CAITQQRENTEAFF	TGTGCCATCACCCAGCAAAGGGAAAACACTGAAGCTTTCTTT
15	TRBJ2-5	TRBV4-1	NA	TRBD2	CASTRTSGSGETQYF	TGCGCCAGCACCAGGACTAGCGGGAGTGGGGAGACCCAGTACTTC